The T cell receptor (beta chain) described here comes from a study of CD8+ T cells in alopecia areata. The treatment was: oral pan-JAK inhibitor, 5-10 mg twice daily. RNA extraction was followed by reverse transcription into cDNA, which acted as the sequencing template. Profiling relied on immunoSEQ multiplex PCR, and the TCRdb table lists in-frame clones only, not all of them. The profile shows about 190,000 clones, 60% to 70% of them singletons. The CDR3 extends over 12 amino acids. Trimming pared 4 bases from V and 7 bases from J, leaving 7 bases between. Germline V gene lookup returns CDR1 SNHLY and CDR2 FYNNEI.

Material: CD4+ T cells sorted from blood, obtained at week 4, from a patient treated with tofacitinib. This chain joins TRBV2 and TRBJ1-4; D gene ambiguous. The TCR was taken from a human donor with alopecia areata. The chain's CDR3 is CASSVASEKLFF. The CDR3 bases are TGTGCCAGCAGTGTGGCAAGTGAAAAACTGTTTTTT.